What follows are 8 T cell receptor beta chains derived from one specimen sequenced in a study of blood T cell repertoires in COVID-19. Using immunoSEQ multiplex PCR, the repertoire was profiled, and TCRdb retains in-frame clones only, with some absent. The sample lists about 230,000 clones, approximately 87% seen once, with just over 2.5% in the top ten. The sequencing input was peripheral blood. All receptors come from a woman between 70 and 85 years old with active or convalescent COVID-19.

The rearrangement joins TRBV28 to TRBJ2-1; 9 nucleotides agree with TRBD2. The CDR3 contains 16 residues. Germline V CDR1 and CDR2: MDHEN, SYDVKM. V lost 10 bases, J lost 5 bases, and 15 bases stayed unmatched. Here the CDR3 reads CATRKGGGRGDNEQFF. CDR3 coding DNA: TGTGCCACCCGGAAGGGCGGCGGGAGGGGAGACAATGAGCAGTTCTTC. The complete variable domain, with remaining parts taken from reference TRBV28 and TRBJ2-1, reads DVKVTQSSRYLVKRTGEKVFLECVQDMDHENMFWYRQDPGLGLRLIYFSYDVKMKEKGDIPEGYSVSREKKERFSLILESASTNQTSMYLCATRKGGGRGDNEQFFGPGTRLTVL.

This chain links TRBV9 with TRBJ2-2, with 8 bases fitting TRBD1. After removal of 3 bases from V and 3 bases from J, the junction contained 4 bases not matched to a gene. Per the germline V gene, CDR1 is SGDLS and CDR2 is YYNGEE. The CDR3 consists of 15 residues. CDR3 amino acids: CASSARGLDTGELFF. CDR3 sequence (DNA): TGTGCCAGCAGCGCCAGGGGGCTAGACACCGGGGAGCTGTTTTTT.

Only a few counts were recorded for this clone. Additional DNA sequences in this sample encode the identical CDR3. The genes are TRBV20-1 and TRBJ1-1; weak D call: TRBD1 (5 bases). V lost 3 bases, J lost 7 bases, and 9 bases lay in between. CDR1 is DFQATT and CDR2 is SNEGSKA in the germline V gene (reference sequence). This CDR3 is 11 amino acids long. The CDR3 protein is CSASSGHEAFF. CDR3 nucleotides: TGCAGTGCTAGTTCAGGGCATGAAGCTTTCTTT.

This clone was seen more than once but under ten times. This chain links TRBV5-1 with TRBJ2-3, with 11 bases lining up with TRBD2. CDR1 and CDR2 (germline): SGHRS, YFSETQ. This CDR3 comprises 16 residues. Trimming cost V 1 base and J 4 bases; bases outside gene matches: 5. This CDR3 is CASSLTSGSRADTQYF. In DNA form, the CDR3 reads TGCGCCAGCAGCTTGACTAGCGGGAGTAGGGCAGATACGCAGTATTTT. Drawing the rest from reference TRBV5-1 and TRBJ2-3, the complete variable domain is KAGVTQTPRYLIKTRGQQVTLSCSPISGHRSVSWYQQTPGQGLQFLFEYFSETQRNKGNFPGRFSGRQFSNSRSEMNVSTLELGDSALYLCASSLTSGSRADTQYFGPGTRLTVL.

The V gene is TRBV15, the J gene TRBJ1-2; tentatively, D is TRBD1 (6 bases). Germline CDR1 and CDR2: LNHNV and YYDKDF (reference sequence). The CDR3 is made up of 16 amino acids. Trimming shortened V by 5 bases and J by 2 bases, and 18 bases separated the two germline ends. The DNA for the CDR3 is TGTGCCACCAGCCCTTCCCCGGACAGACGGAACTATGGCTACACCTTC. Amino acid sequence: CATSPSPDRRNYGYTF.

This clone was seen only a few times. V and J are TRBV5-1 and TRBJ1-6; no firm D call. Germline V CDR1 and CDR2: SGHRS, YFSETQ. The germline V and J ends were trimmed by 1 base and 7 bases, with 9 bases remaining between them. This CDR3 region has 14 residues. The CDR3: CASSLSGRNSPLHF. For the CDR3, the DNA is TGCGCCAGCAGCTTGAGTGGCAGAAATTCACCCCTCCACTTT.

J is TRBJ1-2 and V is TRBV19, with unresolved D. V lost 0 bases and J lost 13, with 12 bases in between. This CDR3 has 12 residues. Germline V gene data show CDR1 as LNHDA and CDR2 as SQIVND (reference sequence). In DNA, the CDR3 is TGTGCCAGTAGTATAGAAGAAGGACGGGGCACCTTC. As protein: CASSIEEGRGTF.

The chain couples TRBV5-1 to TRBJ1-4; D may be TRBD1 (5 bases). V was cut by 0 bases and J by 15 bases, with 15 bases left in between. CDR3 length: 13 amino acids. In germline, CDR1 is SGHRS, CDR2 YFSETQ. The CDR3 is CASSLGANEGVFF. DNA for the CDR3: TGCGCCAGCAGCTTGGGGGCTAATGAAGGGGTGTTTTTT.